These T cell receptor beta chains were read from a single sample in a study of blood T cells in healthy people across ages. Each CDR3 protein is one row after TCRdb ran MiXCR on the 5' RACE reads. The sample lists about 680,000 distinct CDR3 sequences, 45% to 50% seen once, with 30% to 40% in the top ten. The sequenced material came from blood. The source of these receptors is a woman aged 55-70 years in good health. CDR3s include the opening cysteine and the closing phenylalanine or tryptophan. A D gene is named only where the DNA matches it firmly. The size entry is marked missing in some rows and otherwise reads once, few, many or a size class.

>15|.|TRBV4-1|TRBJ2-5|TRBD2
CASRPGLGVLETQYF
TGCGCCAGCCGCCCTGGACTAGGTGTGTTAGAGACCCAGTACTTC
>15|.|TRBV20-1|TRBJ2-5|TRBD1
CSARDFGTGLETQYF
TGCAGTGCTAGAGATTTCGGGACAGGGCTAGAGACCCAGTACTTC
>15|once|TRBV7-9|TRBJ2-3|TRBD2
CASSWDLAGGDTQYF
TGTGCCAGCAGCTGGGATCTAGCGGGAGGAGATACGCAGTATTTT
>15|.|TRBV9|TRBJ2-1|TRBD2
CASSAASGGGIEQFF
TGTGCCAGCAGCGCAGCTAGCGGGGGGGGTATCGAGCAGTTCTTC
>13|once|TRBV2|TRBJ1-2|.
CASSGGAENGYTF
TGTGCCAGCAGTGGCGGGGCTGAGAATGGCTACACCTTC
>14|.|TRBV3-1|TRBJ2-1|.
CATSGGQAYNEQFF
TGTGCCACCTCAGGAGGACAAGCTTACAATGAGCAGTTCTTC
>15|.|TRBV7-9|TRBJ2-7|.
CASSLEGSSYNEQYF
TGTGCCAGCAGCTTAGAGGGGAGCTCCTACAATGAGCAGTACTTC
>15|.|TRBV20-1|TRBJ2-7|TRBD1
CSARAGTGGDHEQYF
TGCAGTGCTAGAGCCGGGACAGGGGGCGACCACGAGCAGTACTTC
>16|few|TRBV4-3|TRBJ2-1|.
CASSQDFTGTYNEQFF
TGCGCCAGCAGCCAAGATTTTACGGGGACTTACAATGAGCAGTTCTTC
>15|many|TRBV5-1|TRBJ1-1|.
CASSPLPSANTEAFF
TGCGCCAGCAGCCCCTTACCCAGCGCGAACACTGAAGCTTTCTTT
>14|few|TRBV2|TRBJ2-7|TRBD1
CASRADRGLHEQYF
TGTGCCAGCAGGGCTGACAGGGGGCTCCACGAGCAGTACTTC
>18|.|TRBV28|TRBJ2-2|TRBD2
CASSFPLVAGANTGELFF
TGTGCCAGCAGTTTTCCCCTTGTAGCGGGAGCGAACACCGGGGAGCTGTTTTTT
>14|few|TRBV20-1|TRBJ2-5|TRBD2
CSARDGSSGETQYF
TGCAGTGCTAGAGATGGGTCTAGCGGCGAGACCCAGTACTTC
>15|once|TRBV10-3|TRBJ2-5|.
CAISGVRSVQETQYF
TGTGCCATCAGCGGGGTGAGGAGCGTACAAGAGACCCAGTACTTC
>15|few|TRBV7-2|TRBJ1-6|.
CASSLATGINSPLHF
TGTGCCAGCAGCTTAGCAACAGGGATCAATTCACCCCTCCACTTT
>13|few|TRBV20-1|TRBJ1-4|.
CSARAGFNEKLFF
TGCAGTGCTAGAGCAGGGTTTAATGAAAAACTGTTTTTT
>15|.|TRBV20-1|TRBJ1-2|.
CSANHWETSNYGYTF
TGCAGTGCTAATCATTGGGAGACGTCAAACTATGGCTACACCTTC
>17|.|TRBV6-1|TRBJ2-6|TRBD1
CASTITGGWAGANVLTF
TGTGCCAGCACGATAACAGGGGGCTGGGCTGGGGCCAACGTCCTGACTTTC
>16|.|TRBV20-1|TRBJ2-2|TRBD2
CSARDLSGGYTGELFF
TGCAGTGCTAGAGACCTATCGGGGGGTTACACCGGGGAGCTGTTTTTT
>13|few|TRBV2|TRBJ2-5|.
CASSWDDQETQYF
TGTGCCAGCAGCTGGGACGATCAAGAGACCCAGTACTTC
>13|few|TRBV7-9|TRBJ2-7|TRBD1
CASVGDSSYEQYF
TGTGCCAGCGTGGGGGACAGCTCCTACGAGCAGTACTTC
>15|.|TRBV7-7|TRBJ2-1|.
CASSLGRRAEGEQFF
TGTGCTAGCAGCTTAGGCAGGAGGGCCGAAGGTGAGCAGTTCTTC
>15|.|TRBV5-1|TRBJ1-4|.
CASSSLGAVGEKLFF
TGCGCCAGCAGCTCGCTGGGGGCCGTGGGTGAAAAACTGTTTTTT
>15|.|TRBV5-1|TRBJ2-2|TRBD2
CASTPLGGDTGELFF
TGCGCCAGCACCCCTCTCGGGGGGGACACCGGGGAGCTGTTTTTT
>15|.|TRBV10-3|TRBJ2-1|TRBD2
CAIRALAGPYNEQFF
TGTGCCATCAGAGCCCTAGCGGGACCCTACAATGAGCAGTTCTTC
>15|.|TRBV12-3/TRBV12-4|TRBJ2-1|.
CASSLIGRTPNGQFF
TGTGCCAGCAGTTTAATCGGGAGAACCCCCAATGGGCAGTTCTTC
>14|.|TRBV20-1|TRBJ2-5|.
CSARAPLVGETQYF
TGCAGTGCCCGAGCCCCACTAGTCGGAGAGACCCAGTACTTC
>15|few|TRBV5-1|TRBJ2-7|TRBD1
CASSVGQARSYEQYF
TGCGCCAGCAGCGTGGGACAGGCCCGCTCCTACGAGCAGTACTTC
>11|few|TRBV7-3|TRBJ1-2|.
CASRLDAGYTF
TGTGCCAGCCGATTAGACGCCGGCTACACCTTC
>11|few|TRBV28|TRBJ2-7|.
CASSHRNEQYF
TGTGCCAGCAGTCACAGAAACGAGCAGTACTTC
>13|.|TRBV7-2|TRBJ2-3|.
CASRPTTVNTQYF
TGTGCCAGCAGGCCCACGACCGTTAATACGCAGTATTTT
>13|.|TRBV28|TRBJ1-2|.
CASSTPGSWSYTF
TGTGCCAGCAGTACCCCAGGGAGCTGGAGCTACACCTTC
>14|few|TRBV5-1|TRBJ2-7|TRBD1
CATSQGDATYEQYF
TGCGCCACTTCCCAGGGGGACGCAACCTACGAGCAGTACTTC
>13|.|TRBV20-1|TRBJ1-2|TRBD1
CSAPGQAGSSHTF
TGCAGTGCCCCGGGACAGGCCGGGTCCTCGCACACCTTC
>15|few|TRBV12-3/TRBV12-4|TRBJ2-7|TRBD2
CASSYSGSLPYEQYF
TGTGCCAGCAGTTATAGCGGGAGTCTTCCCTACGAGCAGTACTTC
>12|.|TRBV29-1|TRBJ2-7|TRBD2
CSVETSGYEQYF
TGCAGCGTCGAGACTAGCGGATACGAGCAGTACTTC